This TCR beta chain was profiled in a study of early stage breast cancer tumors. Study-wide context: ER+/PR+/HER2- status applied to about 80% of the 16 invasive breast tumors. The ER+/PR+/HER2- tumors included roughly 8 ductal and a handful of lobular carcinomas.

Trimming shortened V by 4 bases and J by 2 bases, and 15 bases separated the two germline ends. The CDR3 loop spans 16 amino acids. CDR1 and CDR2 (germline): SGDLS, YYNGEE. This clone was seen a handful of times. Its antigen is unknown. Libraries were prepared by immunoSEQ multiplex PCR; TCRdb keeps only in-frame clonotypes and omits some of them. Found here are some 8,000 clones, 70% to 80% of them singletons; the top ten hold 8.5%. The study's findings and limits: Chain pairing and CD4, CD8 or FOXP3 expression were not captured.

Sequences were obtained from normal breast tissue next to the tumor. The rearrangement uses TRBV9 and TRBJ2-2; a possible D gene is TRBD1 (6 bases). The clonotype comes from a person in their sixties or seventies with breast cancer. In nucleotides, the CDR3 is TGTGCCAGCAGCTCGGCCGGGACATTAAACACCGGGGAGCTGTTTTTT. Translated: CASSSAGTLNTGELFF.